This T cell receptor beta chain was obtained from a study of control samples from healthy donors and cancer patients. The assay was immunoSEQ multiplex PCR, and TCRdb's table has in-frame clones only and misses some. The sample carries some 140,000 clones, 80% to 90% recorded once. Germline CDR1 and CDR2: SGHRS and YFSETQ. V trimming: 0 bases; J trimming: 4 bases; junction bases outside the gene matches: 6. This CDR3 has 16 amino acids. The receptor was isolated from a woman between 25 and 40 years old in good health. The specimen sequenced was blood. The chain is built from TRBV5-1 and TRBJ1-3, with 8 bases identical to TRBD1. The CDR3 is CASSLDLQGEGNTIYF. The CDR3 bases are TGCGCCAGCAGCTTGGATTTACAGGGGGAAGGAAACACCATATATTTT.